This T cell receptor (beta chain) was sequenced in a study of T cell therapy after organ transplantation. The germline gives CDR1 SGHRS, CDR2 YFSETQ. V lost 4 bases and J lost 0; bases outside the gene matches: 5. This CDR3 is 16 amino acids long. As to this clone: What it binds is unknown.

Time point denoted: 20-29 weeks after completion of therapy. The data were produced by immunoSEQ multiplex PCR, yet TCRdb's version contains in-frame clones alone and is incomplete. The table shows roughly 15,000 clones, with roughly 85% occurring only once. This sample comprised CD8+ T cells from blood, obtained after autologous CMV-specific T cell therapy. This clonotype was obtained from a human patient who had received a solid organ transplant and had CMV disease. Some T cells may be transferred from the graft donor. This chain links TRBV5-1 with TRBJ1-1, with 11 bases identical to TRBD1. For the CDR3, the DNA is TGCGCCAGCAGCACTGGACAGGGGGCTGTGAACACTGAAGCTTTCTTT. As protein: CASSTGQGAVNTEAFF.